This TCR beta chain was captured by sequencing in a study of Tregs in tolerant kidney transplant recipients. Turning to this clone: The antigen is not known.

Related graft donors supplied nonmyeloablative bone marrow transplants, and mixed chimerism was transient. Study-level results: Activated donor B cell expansion appeared to reveal the most relevant donor-specific TCRbeta repertoire. Tolerant patients' donor-specific Tregs expanded beyond overall Tregs, suggesting antigen-driven growth.

Sequencing used immunoSEQ multiplex PCR; TCRdb keeps in-frame clones, though not all of them. The sample gives about 81,000 clones, roughly 91% of which show up once; 1.6% is in the top ten. Germline-derived CDR1 and CDR2 are MDHEN and SYDVKM. Trimming pared 1 base from V and 6 bases from J, leaving 9 bases between. The CDR3 spans 13 residues. Material: CD4+ T cells from blood (PBMCs), obtained 24 months after the transplant. The sequence was collected from a human patient who received a combined kidney and bone marrow transplant. The graft donor may account for some of the T cells. V gene TRBV28 combines with J gene TRBJ1-1; D is ambiguous. The CDR3 bases are TGTGCCAGCAGTTTATTCAGGAAGGCTGAAGCTTTCTTT. Protein product: CASSLFRKAEAFF.